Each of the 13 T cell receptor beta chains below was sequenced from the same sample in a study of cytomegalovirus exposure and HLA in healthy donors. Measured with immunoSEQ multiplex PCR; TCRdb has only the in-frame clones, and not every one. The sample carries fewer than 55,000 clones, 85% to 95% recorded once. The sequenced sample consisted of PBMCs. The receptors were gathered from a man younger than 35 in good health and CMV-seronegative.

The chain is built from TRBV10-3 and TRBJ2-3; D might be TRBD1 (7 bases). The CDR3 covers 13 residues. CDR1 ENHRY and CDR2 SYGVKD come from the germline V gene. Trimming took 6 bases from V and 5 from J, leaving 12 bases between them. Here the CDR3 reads CAIREGAGDTQYF. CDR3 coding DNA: TGTGCCATCAGGGAGGGGGCCGGAGATACGCAGTATTTT.

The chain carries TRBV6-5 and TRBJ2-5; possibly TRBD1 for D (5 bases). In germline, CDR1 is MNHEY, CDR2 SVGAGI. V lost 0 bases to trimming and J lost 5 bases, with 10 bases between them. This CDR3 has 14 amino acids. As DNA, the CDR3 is TGTGCCAGCAGTTACTCTACAGGTTACGAGACCCAGTACTTC. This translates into CASSYSTGYETQYF.

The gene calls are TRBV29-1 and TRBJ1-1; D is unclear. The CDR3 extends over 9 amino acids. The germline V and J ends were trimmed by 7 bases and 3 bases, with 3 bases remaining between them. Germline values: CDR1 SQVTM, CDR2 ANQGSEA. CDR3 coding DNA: TGCAGCGGAGACACTGAAGCTTTCTTT. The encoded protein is CSGDTEAFF.

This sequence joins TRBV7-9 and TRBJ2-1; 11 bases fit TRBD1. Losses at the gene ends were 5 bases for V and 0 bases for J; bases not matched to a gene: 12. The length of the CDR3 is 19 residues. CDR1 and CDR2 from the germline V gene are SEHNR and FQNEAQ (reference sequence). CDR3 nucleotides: TGTGCCAGCAGCCCAAAGAGCGGGACAGGGGGTCGCTCCTACAATGAGCAGTTCTTC. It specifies CASSPKSGTGGRSYNEQFF. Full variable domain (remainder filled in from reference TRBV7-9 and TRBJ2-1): DTGVSQNPRHKITKRGQNVTFRCDPISEHNRLYWYRQTLGQGPEFLTYFQNEAQLEKSRLLSDRFSAERPKGSFSTLEIQRTEQGDSAMYLCASSPKSGTGGRSYNEQFFGPGTRLTVL.

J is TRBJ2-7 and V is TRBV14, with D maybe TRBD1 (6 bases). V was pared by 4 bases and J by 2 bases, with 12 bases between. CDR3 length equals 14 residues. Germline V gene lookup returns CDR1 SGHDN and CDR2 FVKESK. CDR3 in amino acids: CASSPLDRPYEQYF. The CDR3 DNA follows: TGTGCCAGCAGCCCTCTCGACAGGCCCTACGAGCAGTACTTC.

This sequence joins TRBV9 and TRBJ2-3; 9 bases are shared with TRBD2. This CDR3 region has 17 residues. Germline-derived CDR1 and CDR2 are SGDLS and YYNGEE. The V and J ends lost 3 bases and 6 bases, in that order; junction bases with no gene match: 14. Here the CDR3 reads CASSALGGGRARDTQYF. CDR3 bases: TGTGCCAGCAGCGCCCTGGGGGGCGGGAGGGCCCGGGATACGCAGTATTTT.

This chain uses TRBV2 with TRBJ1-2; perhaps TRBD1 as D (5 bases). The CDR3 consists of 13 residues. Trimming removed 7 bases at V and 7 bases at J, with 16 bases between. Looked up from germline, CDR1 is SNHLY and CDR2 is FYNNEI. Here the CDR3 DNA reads TGTGCCAGCATAAAGACAGAGGATGCTGGCTACACCTTC. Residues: CASIKTEDAGYTF.

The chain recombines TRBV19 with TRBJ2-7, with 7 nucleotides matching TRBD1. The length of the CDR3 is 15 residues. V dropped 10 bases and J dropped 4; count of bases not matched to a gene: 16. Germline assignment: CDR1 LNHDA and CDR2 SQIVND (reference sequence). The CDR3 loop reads CATSQDRPIPYEQYF. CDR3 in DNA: TGTGCCACTAGCCAGGACAGGCCCATTCCATACGAGCAGTACTTC.

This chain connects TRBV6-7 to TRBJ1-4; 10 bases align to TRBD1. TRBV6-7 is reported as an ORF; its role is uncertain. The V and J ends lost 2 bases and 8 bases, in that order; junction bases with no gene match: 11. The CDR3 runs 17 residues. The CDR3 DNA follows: TGTGCCAGCAGTTACGTCCGTTTGGGACAGGGGAACGAAAAACTGTTTTTT. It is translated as CASSYVRLGQGNEKLFF.

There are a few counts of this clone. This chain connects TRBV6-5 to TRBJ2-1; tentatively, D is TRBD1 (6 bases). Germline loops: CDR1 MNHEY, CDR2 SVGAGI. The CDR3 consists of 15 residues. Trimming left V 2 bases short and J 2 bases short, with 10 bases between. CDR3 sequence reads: CASSYLDSTYNEQFF. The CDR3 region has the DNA TGTGCCAGCAGTTACCTGGACAGTACCTACAATGAGCAGTTCTTC.

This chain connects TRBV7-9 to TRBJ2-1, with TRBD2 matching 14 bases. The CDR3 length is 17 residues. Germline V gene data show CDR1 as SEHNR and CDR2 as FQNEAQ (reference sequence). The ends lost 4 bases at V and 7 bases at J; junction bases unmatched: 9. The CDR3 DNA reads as TGTGCCAGCAGCTCTCTAAGGGGACTAGCGGGAGTTAATGAGCAGTTCTTC. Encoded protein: CASSSLRGLAGVNEQFF. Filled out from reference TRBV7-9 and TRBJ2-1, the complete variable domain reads DTGVSQNPRHKITKRGQNVTFRCDPISEHNRLYWYRQTLGQGPEFLTYFQNEAQLEKSRLLSDRFSAERPKGSFSTLEIQRTEQGDSAMYLCASSSLRGLAGVNEQFFGPGTRLTVL.

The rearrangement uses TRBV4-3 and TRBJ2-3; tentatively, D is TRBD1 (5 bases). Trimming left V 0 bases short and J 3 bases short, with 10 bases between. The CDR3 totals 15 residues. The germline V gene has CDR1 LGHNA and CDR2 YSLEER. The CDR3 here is CASSQDDTGTDTQYF. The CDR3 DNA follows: TGCGCCAGCAGCCAAGATGACACAGGAACAGATACGCAGTATTTT.

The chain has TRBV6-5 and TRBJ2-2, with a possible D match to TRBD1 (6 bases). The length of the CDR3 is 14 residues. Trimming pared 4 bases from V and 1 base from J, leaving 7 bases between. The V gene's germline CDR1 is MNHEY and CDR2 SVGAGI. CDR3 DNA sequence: TGTGCCAGCAGTTGGGGACAGAACACCGGGGAGCTGTTTTTT. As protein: CASSWGQNTGELFF.